This TCR beta chain was retrieved from a study of cytomegalovirus exposure and HLA in healthy donors (dated by TCRdb to 2016 to 2017). In the study overall: According to an earlier analysis of 587 of the donors, some 180 million T cells yielded roughly 110 million unique TCR beta sequences and 276 Gb of sequence data. Around 300 gigabases of sequencing data and approximately 85 million unique TCR sequences were included in an early release covering about 700 HLA-typed donors. Of the 300 to 400 genotyped donors, about 80% fell in the genetic ancestry cluster associated with self-reported Caucasian donors. The aim of the study was to test whether cataloging public T cell receptors could identify signatures of past pathogen exposure. Using immunosequencing, the study profiled T cell repertoires from fewer than 700 subjects and related those repertoires to cytomegalovirus serostatus. A separate validation cohort of roughly 130 different subjects was used in addition to the approximately 670-subject first cohort. The study combined high-throughput TCR immunosequencing, statistical association of individual TCRs with disease status, and machine learning to predict cytomegalovirus infection status. A later analysis re-examined previously published TCR beta repertoires from hundreds of donors and added high-resolution HLA genotyping to investigate patterns of TCR occurrence. Rather than drawing on any new phenotypic data, the later analysis identified candidate immune exposures from TCR beta sequences and the way those sequences occurred across donors. To decide whether each TCR beta V gene segment behaved as functional or pseudogenic, an earlier analysis of nearly 600 of the donors relied on high-throughput TCR beta sequencing. Donor age, sex, ethnicity and CMV serostatus were compiled together with the repertoire data. A later genetic analysis used genome-wide SNP genotypes for about 60% of the 666 donors, treating that subset as a discovery cohort. Every discovery cohort repertoire had been produced on one sequencing platform. Both class I and class II loci were covered by HLA typing, at four-digit resolution. Typing coverage varied by locus: roughly 629-630 donors for A, B, C, DRB1 and DQB1; roughly 510 for DQA1; approximately 570 for DPA1; roughly 450 for DPB1. Five DR-DQ haplotypes were handled as single units for association and clustering because linkage in the cohort was strong. Among about 360 genotyped donors of the cohort, an average of about 240,000 unique TCR beta nucleotide sequences were sequenced per donor, roughly a sixth of them non-productive.

What the authors observed across the whole study: Because HLA typing was unavailable for some donors at each locus, only the typed subset was used in association tests. The authors suggested that the approach could potentially be generalized to other disease states and immunological phenotypes. A few of the identified cytomegalovirus-associated TCR beta chains were confirmed in vitro to be specific for cytomegalovirus antigens. Most TCR sequences were observed very rarely across donors, whereas some public TCRs were present in many individuals. Strong co-occurrence of HLA alleles, especially DR and DQ, made assigning TCR associations to individual alleles difficult. At a false discovery rate of 0.05, a later analysis linked 16,951 TCR beta sequences to specific HLA alleles. About 17 rarely observed V segments, including chromosome 9 orphons, were excluded from the earlier analysis of just under 600 of the donors because counts were too low. An earlier analysis of around 540 of the donors showed that most TCR beta V segments appeared in productive rearrangements either about 87% or about 30% of the time, which broadly matched IMGT annotations. Compared with the approximately 670-donor mean, donors in an Asian-associated ancestry cluster had fewer N-insertions in productive TCRs, according to a later genetic analysis. Linkage disequilibrium might explain the correlated functional status among segregating V segments, but an unknown experimental factor could not be excluded. The study gave a list of about 170 TCR beta chains associated with cytomegalovirus. According to a later analysis, TCR association rates differed among HLA loci, with DRB1 alleles showing the most associated TCRs and HLA-C alleles showing the fewest. The cohort was sequenced for TCR beta chains only, and without alpha or paired-chain data the features that could be detected were limited. According to a later analysis, parvovirus B19, influenza, CMV and Epstein-Barr virus appeared linked to several top co-occurrence clusters. The classifier was reported to diagnose cytomegalovirus status with high specificity and sensitivity in both the original cohort and the validation cohort. According to a later analysis, most CMV-associated TCR beta chains appeared to be HLA-restricted, and the HLA associations seemed to be driven largely by CMV exposure. For the cohort, immune exposure information was limited to CMV serostatus. Because the 87-base-pair reads could not distinguish some IMGT-functional V segments, including TRBV6-2 and TRBV6-3, those segments were excluded. A further reported finding was that TCR beta sequences accurately predicted the HLA-A and HLA-B alleles for most subjects in the first cohort. A later analysis found that HLA-associated TCR beta chains were more clonally expanded and had lower generation probabilities than equally common non-associated chains. A group of highly shared sequence variants was considered likely to be a technical artifact of the sequencing pipeline. Roughly uniform sequencing depth across donors was assumed in presence/absence analyses, although this assumption may not hold. A later genetic analysis associated a missense DCLRE1C variant with V-gene and J-gene trimming of TCR beta chains, and an independent cohort replicated the association.

As for this clone: What this receptor recognizes is not known. The sample holds no much larger clone one base away, and base qualities are not on file.

Library creation used the immunoSEQ multiplex PCR assay. A mixture of 60 forward primers for TCR Vbeta segments and 13 reverse primers for TCR Jbeta segments was used in the multiplex PCR. A multiplex PCR assay on genomic DNA amplified the CDR3 region of rearranged TCR beta genes. On the Illumina HiSeq System, the amplified TCR beta libraries were sequenced as 87-base-pair reads. As for how the authors treated the data: A later analysis tallied 75 million to 85 million unique TCR beta chains across the 666 repertoires, and roughly 11 million of those chains were shared by two or more donors. To remove PCR and sequencing errors, raw reads were error-corrected and collapsed into unique sequences using a nearest-neighbor algorithm that merged closely related sequences. V, D and J gene segments were assigned by aligning CDR3 sequences to IMGT reference sequences. For a sequence to be retained, a match of at least six nucleotides to both a V gene segment and a J gene segment was required. Rearrangements were classified as productive when the CDR3 lacked stop codons and remained in frame with V and J, and all other rearrangements were classified as non-productive. Following IMGT convention, CDR3 was defined as the stretch from the second conserved V-encoded cysteine to the conserved J-encoded phenylalanine. In an earlier analysis of some 550 of the donors, sequences lacking an unambiguous match to a single V gene segment were excluded. In an earlier analysis of 587 of the donors, V segments were called functional above 56.7% productive rearrangements and were called segregating when the between-donor standard deviation exceeded 5%. A statistical classification framework was developed to diagnose cytomegalovirus status using the catalog of TCR beta chain sequences. In a later analysis, TCR nucleotide sequences were compared against IMGT/GENE-DB human TR gene sequences so that V and J genes could be assigned. Using the TCRdist pipeline, a later analysis assigned CDR3 sequences along with most-parsimonious VDJ recombination scenarios. In a later analysis, each TCR beta chain was defined by its CDR3 amino acid sequence together with its V-gene family, and reads without a unique V-gene family were excluded. In a later analysis, approximately 640 highly shared, low-generation-probability nucleotide sequences were removed to address suspected cross-contamination and a sequencing artifact. A later analysis calculated a clonal expansion index for each public chain from normalized within-repertoire ranks of inferred template counts. A later analysis computed generation probabilities with a VDJ recombination model fitted to out-of-frame rearrangements, and checked the results against IGoR. In a later analysis, TCR-TCR, TCR-HLA and TCR-CMV co-occurrence was scored with hypergeometric tests, and a repertoire-size bias correction was applied to TCR pairs. A later analysis estimated false discovery rates by permuting HLA or CMV assignments 20 times. In a later analysis, co-occurring TCRs were grouped using DBSCAN, and TCRdist sequence similarity was added for clustering within HLA-allele-positive subsets. Co-occurrence clustering excluded repertoires with fewer than 30,000 or more than 120,000 public chains, plus five with anomalous nucleotide sharing. TCRdb stores this immuneACCESS table with in-frame sequences only. Part of the clones is absent; in the studies checked, under half of the shortfall reflects unresolved V genes, and no reason is known for the rest. Clone size and the V and J calls come from that table; the DNA yielded D and trimming. In all, the sample holds some 150,000 clones, and 82% of those were seen once. The ten largest clones take up 8.1% of the sample.

In total, 666 healthy bone marrow donors made up the cohort. All cohort members were sampled while nominally healthy, although unrecorded immune exposures were likely present. The donor was CMV seropositive and belonged to the group of 270 or so seropositive cohort members. Each donor provided a peripheral blood sample, and peripheral blood mononuclear cells were used for TCR beta sequencing. Genomic DNA was extracted from the blood cell samples with the Qiagen DNeasy Blood Extraction Kit. V gives up 5 bases and J gives up 9 bases, and the segment between their germline ends measures 12 bases. The cysteine opens and the phenylalanine closes a CDR3 of 11 amino acids. CDR3 DNA only is kept here, 33 bases in frame from base 1. Reading the germline V gene (reference sequence) gives CDR1 GTSNPN and CDR2 SVGIG.

Specimen: PBMCs. The sequence was collected from a woman aged 45-65 years in good health and CMV-seropositive. The rearranged segments are TRBV30 and TRBJ2-3; D gene: possibly TRBD2, on 5 matching bases. Here is the DNA: TGTGCCTGGGCGGGCATCGGCACGCAGTATTTT. This translates into CAWAGIGTQYF.